This T cell receptor beta chain appears in the sequencing data of a study of CD8+ T cells in alopecia areata. cDNA reverse transcribed from extracted RNA served as the sequencing template. Sequenced by immunoSEQ multiplex PCR; TCRdb stores in-frame clones only, minus some. Among around 100,000 clones, around 50% were seen once, and the ten largest hold 8.8%. This CDR3 has 13 residues. The V and J ends lost 2 bases and 6 bases respectively, with 8 bases between them. Germline V gives CDR1 MDHEN, CDR2 SYDVKM. The chain is built from TRBV28 and TRBJ1-5, with no clear D. Sequenced material: CD4+ T cells sorted from blood. The source of this sequence is a human donor in good health. The CDR3 region is CASSLRSGQPQHF. For the CDR3, the DNA is TGTGCCAGCAGTTTAAGGAGCGGTCAGCCCCAGCATTTT.